Listed below are T cell receptor beta chains from one sample, sequenced in a study of cytomegalovirus exposure and HLA in healthy donors. TCRdb keeps only in-frame clones here, not all; method: immunoSEQ multiplex PCR. The table lists about 110,000 clones, roughly 85% of them singletons. The sample taken for sequencing was PBMCs. Receptors were obtained from a man aged 30 to 45 in good health and CMV-seropositive. Each CDR3 is given with its conserved first and last residue. Fields, in order: clone size, D gene, V gene, J gene, CDR3 protein, CDR3 DNA. The D gene is left open where the match is weak. Clone size is not always given. Where it is, it says once, few, many or a class for expanded clones.

once,TRBD1,TRBV28,TRBJ1-5,CASSLLVGRGQLSPQHF,TGTGCCAGCAGTTTATTAGTAGGTAGGGGACAGCTATCGCCCCAGCATTTT
NA,NA,TRBV5-4,TRBJ2-7,CASSLVGGTYEQYF,TGTGCCAGCAGCTTGGTGGGCGGGACCTACGAGCAGTACTTC
few,TRBD1,TRBV10-3,TRBJ1-1,CAISRDSFNTEAFF,TGTGCCATCTCTAGGGACAGTTTTAACACTGAAGCTTTCTTT
NA,TRBD2,TRBV7-3,TRBJ2-2,CASSPSAGTSGELFF,TGTGCCAGCAGCCCCTCAGCGGGGACGTCCGGGGAGCTGTTTTTT
NA,NA,TRBV5-1,TRBJ1-4,CASKATASTNEKLFF,TGCGCCAGCAAAGCTACAGCTTCAACTAATGAAAAACTGTTTTTT
NA,NA,TRBV27,TRBJ1-5,CASSLRGVNQPQHF,TGTGCCAGCAGTTTACGGGGGGTCAATCAGCCCCAGCATTTT
few,NA,TRBV28,TRBJ1-4,CASSLVRGRLFF,TGTGCCAGCAGTTTAGTAAGAGGGAGACTGTTTTTT
NA,NA,TRBV7-2,TRBJ2-1,CASSLGGGYGTNNEQFF,TGTGCCAGCAGCTTAGGGGGGGGATACGGGACAAACAATGAGCAGTTCTTC
once,NA,TRBV27,TRBJ1-1,CASSLRVGALEAFF,TGTGCCAGCAGTTTAAGGGTAGGGGCACTTGAAGCTTTCTTT
once,NA,TRBV28,TRBJ2-7,CASSLSGGLNEQYF,TGTGCCAGCAGTTTATCGGGGGGCTTGAACGAGCAGTACTTC
once,NA,TRBV7-3,TRBJ2-1,CASSSIRDNEQFF,TGTGCCAGCAGCTCTATCAGGGACAATGAGCAGTTCTTC
NA,NA,TRBV9,TRBJ1-1,CASSVAGKGVKAFF,TGTGCCAGCAGCGTAGCAGGGAAGGGGGTTAAAGCTTTCTTT
NA,NA,TRBV28,TRBJ2-2,CASNVGVTPGELFF,TGTGCCAGCAACGTAGGGGTAACTCCCGGGGAGCTGTTTTTT
NA,TRBD1,TRBV7-3,TRBJ2-1,CASSPQGNEQFF,TGTGCCAGCAGCCCACAGGGGAATGAGCAGTTCTTC
NA,TRBD2,TRBV5-1,TRBJ2-1,CASSLTTSSIAADSYNEQFF,TGCGCCAGCAGCCTCACGACTAGCAGTATCGCGGCGGACTCCTACAATGAGCAGTTCTTC
NA,NA,TRBV5-5,TRBJ1-2,CASSLFLRGLNYGYTF,TGTGCCAGCAGCTTGTTTTTGAGAGGGCTGAACTATGGCTACACCTTC
NA,TRBD2,TRBV5-1,TRBJ2-1,CASSARTSGGGNEQFF,TGCGCCAGCAGCGCCCGGACTAGCGGGGGGGGGAATGAACAGTTCTTC
NA,NA,TRBV9,TRBJ2-7,CASSPAGAPSREQYF,TGTGCCAGCAGCCCGGCGGGGGCCCCCTCCAGGGAGCAGTACTTC
NA,TRBD2,TRBV2,TRBJ2-3,CASNRGGPVDTQYF,TGTGCCAGCAACCGGGGGGGGCCGGTAGATACGCAGTATTTT
NA,TRBD1,TRBV7-9,TRBJ2-5,CASRPGQTQETQYF,TGTGCCAGCAGGCCGGGACAGACGCAAGAGACCCAGTACTTC
NA,TRBD1,TRBV10-3,TRBJ1-2,CAITQGAQGYTF,TGTGCCATCACACAGGGGGCTCAGGGCTACACCTTC
NA,TRBD1,TRBV19,TRBJ1-2,CASSPQRGTGDGYTF,TGTGCCAGTAGTCCCCAGAGGGGGACAGGGGACGGCTACACCTTC
NA,NA,TRBV7-9,TRBJ2-5,CASSLVVGRGKETQYF,TGTGCCAGCAGCTTAGTAGTGGGTCGGGGGAAAGAGACCCAGTACTTC
NA,TRBD2,TRBV7-2,TRBJ2-3,CASSLEPGGDTQYF,TGTGCCAGCAGCTTAGAGCCGGGGGGGGATACGCAGTATTTT
NA,TRBD2,TRBV6-6,TRBJ2-7,CASRVLADSYEQYF,TGTGCCAGCAGGGTTCTAGCGGATTCCTACGAGCAGTACTTC
NA,NA,TRBV19,TRBJ1-1,CASSILLNREGFF,TGTGCCAGTAGTATCCTCCTCAACAGGGAGGGTTTCTTT
once,NA,TRBV6-1,TRBJ1-1,CASSEFVGAMNTEAFF,TGTGCCAGCAGTGAATTCGTAGGGGCTATGAACACTGAAGCTTTCTTT
NA,TRBD1,TRBV5-1,TRBJ2-6,CASSFASGTGVSGANVLTF,TGCGCCAGCAGCTTCGCGAGCGGGACAGGGGTCTCTGGGGCCAACGTCCTGACTTTC
NA,NA,TRBV5-5,TRBJ2-2,CASSFGQGYTGELFF,TGTGCCAGCAGCTTCGGTCAGGGCTACACCGGGGAGCTGTTTTTT